Below are 24 T cell receptor beta chains sequenced from a single sample in a study of T cell responses to AZD1222 COVID-19 vaccine. Generated by immunoSEQ multiplex PCR, the TCRdb table keeps only in-frame clones and is missing some. Seen here are roughly 120,000 clones, 85% to 90% observed once, and the top ten hold about 7.1%. The material was peripheral blood, obtained 28 days after the second AZD1222 dose. These receptors were collected from an adult who received the AZD1222 COVID-19 vaccine.

This chain joins TRBV5-6 and TRBJ1-2; D might be TRBD1 (6 bases). This CDR3 spans 16 amino acids. The germline V and J ends were trimmed by 2 bases and 0 bases, with 14 bases remaining between them. The germline V gene has CDR1 SGHDT and CDR2 YYEEEE. The CDR3 sequence: CASSLRLGGTNYGYTF. CDR3 sequence (DNA): TGTGCCAGCAGCTTACGGTTAGGGGGAACTAACTATGGCTACACCTTC.

The count of this clone is one. This chain connects TRBV19 to TRBJ2-5; 7 nucleotides agree with TRBD2. The trim removed 6 bases at V and 5 bases at J, leaving 15 bases unmatched. This CDR3 region has 16 residues. Per germline, CDR1 LNHDA and CDR2 SQIVND (reference sequence). The CDR3: CASSNIRDYHPETQYF. Here the CDR3 DNA reads TGTGCCAGTAGCAACATCCGGGACTATCATCCGGAGACCCAGTACTTC. The variable domain in full, completed from reference TRBV19 and TRBJ2-5, reads DGGITQSPKYLFRKEGQNVTLSCEQNLNHDAMYWYRQDPGQGLRLIYYSQIVNDFQKGDIAEGYSVSREKKESFPLTVTSAQKNPTAFYLCASSNIRDYHPETQYFGPGTRLLVL.

V is TRBV9 and J is TRBJ2-7; TRBD1 agrees at 9 bases. Germline assignment: CDR1 SGDLS and CDR2 YYNGEE. The CDR3 runs 16 residues. V gave up 3 bases and J gave up 1 base; unmatched junction bases: 8. The CDR3 region is CASSAGDRARSYEQYF. The CDR3 DNA sequence: TGTGCCAGCAGCGCCGGGGACAGGGCGCGGTCCTACGAGCAGTACTTC.

The chain carries TRBV5-1 and TRBJ2-3, with 10 bases fitting TRBD2. J gave up 0 bases and V 0 bases, and 13 bases lay outside the gene matches. This CDR3 has 20 amino acids. The germline V gene has CDR1 SGHRS and CDR2 YFSETQ. The CDR3 DNA reads TGCGCCAGCAGCTTGGATTTCGCTAGCGGGGGCTACACTAGCACAGATACGCAGTATTTT. It specifies CASSLDFASGGYTSTDTQYF.

CDR3 nucleotide sequence: TGTGCCAGCAGTACGCCGGGACAGGTCGTCTTAATCACAGATACGCAGTATTTT. Amino acid sequence: CASSTPGQVVLITDTQYF. This chain connects TRBV28 to TRBJ2-3, with TRBD1 matching over 8 bases. J lost 2 bases, V lost 5 bases, and 15 bases had no gene match. CDR1 and CDR2 (germline): MDHEN, SYDVKM. This CDR3 is built from 18 residues.

This chain's CDR3 is CASRRAGTGGNTIYF. The CDR3 region has the DNA TGTGCCAGTCGCCGCGCCGGGACGGGTGGAAACACCATATATTTT. The chain is built from TRBV19 and TRBJ1-3; weak D call: TRBD1 (5 bases). V was shortened by 8 bases and J by 3 bases, with 17 bases between the two germline ends. Germline CDR1 is LNHDA and CDR2 is SQIVND (reference sequence). The CDR3 consists of 15 residues.

V usage is TRBV3-1 (or the pseudogene TRBV3-2) and J usage is TRBJ1-2; D gene uncertain. The CDR3 is 12 residues long. Trimming took off 0 bases at V and 8 bases at J, with 7 bases between the two ends. Germline-derived CDR1 and CDR2 are LGHDT and YNNKEL (reference sequence). CDR3 in DNA: TGTGCCAGCAGCCAAGATACGAGAGGCTACACCTTC. Amino acids: CASSQDTRGYTF.

V and J are TRBV5-1 and TRBJ2-1; TRBD2 matches at 15 bases. Germline V gives CDR1 SGHRS, CDR2 YFSETQ. Trimming cost V 5 bases and J 0 bases; bases outside gene matches: 9. The CDR3 contains 19 residues. The CDR3: CASRGTSGGLPFSYNEQFF. CDR3 nucleotides: TGCGCCAGCAGGGGGACTAGCGGGGGGCTCCCCTTCTCCTACAATGAGCAGTTCTTC.

The genes are TRBV10-1 and TRBJ2-1; 9 bases line up with TRBD1. The CDR3 totals 14 residues. Losses at the gene ends were 6 bases for V and 0 bases for J; bases not matched to a gene: 0. Germline V lookup: CDR1 WNHNN, CDR2 SYGVQD (reference sequence). CDR3 nucleotide sequence: TGCGCCAGCAGGACAGGGGGCTCCTACAATGAGCAGTTCTTC. It specifies CASRTGGSYNEQFF.

The chain employs TRBV5-5 and TRBJ2-7, with D perhaps matching TRBD1 or TRBD2 (6 bases each). The CDR3 is 15 amino acids. Per germline, CDR1 SGHKS and CDR2 YYEKEE (reference sequence). The V and J ends lost 4 bases and 5 bases respectively, with 19 bases between them. The CDR3 here is CASSPPEGGTHEQYF. The CDR3 DNA reads as TGTGCCAGCAGCCCCCCGGAGGGGGGCACCCACGAGCAGTACTTC.

The chain joins TRBV6-5 to TRBJ2-3; no reliable D call. V lost 7 bases and J 3 bases, leaving 11 bases between the germline ends. The CDR3 spans 13 residues. Germline CDR1 reads MNHEY; CDR2 reads SVGAGI. Written as DNA, the CDR3 is TGTGCCAGCACCCTTGATACAACAGATACGCAGTATTTT. Encoded protein: CASTLDTTDTQYF.

The V and J genes are TRBV5-1 and TRBJ1-4, with 7 bases fitting TRBD1. V was pared by 4 bases and J by 7 bases, with 7 bases of the junction left unmatched. This CDR3 spans 14 amino acids. In germline, CDR1 is SGHRS, CDR2 YFSETQ. The CDR3 reads CASSDRAPGEKLFF. As DNA, the CDR3 is TGCGCCAGCAGCGACAGGGCTCCGGGTGAAAAACTGTTTTTT.

V is TRBV7-8 and J is TRBJ2-3; D is unresolved. The length of the CDR3 is 15 residues. V was shortened by 4 bases and J by 2 bases, with 13 bases between the two germline ends. CDR1 and CDR2 from the germline V gene are SGHVS and FQNEAQ. The CDR3 spells CASSSSDHYTDTQYF. The CDR3 DNA reads TGTGCCAGCAGCTCCTCGGACCACTACACAGATACGCAGTATTTT.

The CDR3 DNA follows: TGCGCCAGCAGCCGTGAAATTAAGAACTATGGCTACACCTTC. Translated, it gives CASSREIKNYGYTF. This rearrangement joins TRBV5-1 to TRBJ1-2; no clear D gene. Between the trimmed V and J ends, which lost 4 bases and 2 bases, there was a span of 12 bases. The CDR3 runs to 14 residues. Looked up from germline, CDR1 is SGHRS and CDR2 is YFSETQ.

CDR3 protein: CASRLTGQGADTQYF. The CDR3 DNA is TGTGCCAGTCGGCTAACGGGACAGGGGGCAGATACGCAGTATTTT. The V call is TRBV19, the J call TRBJ2-3; TRBD1 matches at 11 bases. CDR3 length: 15 residues. The germline V gene has CDR1 LNHDA and CDR2 SQIVND (reference sequence). Trimming at V came to 8 bases and at J to 4 bases, leaving 8 bases not matched to a gene.

CDR3 in amino acids: CASSRSGVAYEQYF. The CDR3, as DNA: TGTGCCAGCAGCCGTTCAGGGGTCGCCTACGAGCAGTACTTC. The V call is TRBV5-4, the J call TRBJ2-7, with D maybe TRBD1 (6 bases). The CDR3 consists of 14 residues. Trimming removed 4 bases at V and 2 bases at J, with 13 bases between. Germline V gene data show CDR1 as SGHNT and CDR2 as YYREEE (reference sequence).

This clone was recorded a few times. This chain links TRBV2 with TRBJ1-5, with D possibly matching TRBD1 (6 bases). Germline loops: CDR1 SNHLY, CDR2 FYNNEI. The CDR3 consists of 14 residues. Trimming left V 6 bases short and J 6 bases short, with 15 bases between. CDR3 sequence: CASRDRTRSQPQHF. The CDR3 region has the DNA TGTGCCAGCAGGGACAGAACCCGTAGTCAGCCCCAGCATTTT.

The chain is built from TRBV7-8 and TRBJ2-7, with 7 bases lining up with TRBD2. V shed 1 base and J 4 bases; nucleotides not matched to a gene: 7. This CDR3 comprises 15 residues. Germline assignment: CDR1 SGHVS and CDR2 FQNEAQ. The DNA for the CDR3 is TGTGCCAGCAGCTTAGGAGTGGGGGAGGGGTACGAGCAGTACTTC. Translated, it gives CASSLGVGEGYEQYF.

This clone was counted a single time. V gene TRBV4-1 combines with J gene TRBJ1-4; D gene uncertain. With 0 bases removed from V and 4 bases from J, the gap between germline ends came to 9 bases. The CDR3 is 15 residues long. Germline loops: CDR1 MGHRA, CDR2 YSYEKL. For the CDR3, the DNA is TGCGCCAGCAGCCAAGAACAGTTAAATAATGAAAAACTGTTTTTT. Amino acid sequence: CASSQEQLNNEKLFF.

CDR3 sequence: CASTNVGQGLYEQYF. DNA for the CDR3: TGTGCCAGCACCAACGTGGGACAGGGTCTCTACGAGCAGTACTTC. This chain joins TRBV6-5 and TRBJ2-7, with 9 bases that match TRBD1. Germline values: CDR1 MNHEY, CDR2 SVGAGI. Trimming at V came to 7 bases and at J to 3 bases, leaving 10 bases not matched to a gene. This CDR3 is built from 15 residues.

The table lists this clone with a count of one. The gene calls are TRBV6-1 and TRBJ1-5; D might be TRBD1 (6 bases). This CDR3 has 18 amino acids. Germline V lookup: CDR1 MNHNS, CDR2 SASEGT. The V end was cut by 4 bases, the J end by 5 bases, with 24 bases between. CDR3 bases: TGTGCCAGCAGTGGCCCAAGGGGGACTGCCCAAATCTATCAGCCCCAGCATTTT. Its translation is CASSGPRGTAQIYQPQHF.

V and J are TRBV29-1 and TRBJ1-1; D is ambiguous. There are 18 residues in the CDR3. Trimming removed 5 bases at V and 5 bases at J, with 30 bases between. From germline, CDR1 is SQVTM and CDR2 ANQGSEA. The CDR3 DNA follows: TGCAGCGTTCCCCCCCTTGCGGATGGAGGATACTCTATGACTGAAGCTTTCTTT. Translation gives CSVPPLADGGYSMTEAFF.

V and J are TRBV27 and TRBJ2-7, with 8 bases that match TRBD1. Trimming at V came to 5 bases and at J to 0 bases, leaving 6 bases not matched to a gene. Germline V gives CDR1 MNHEY, CDR2 SMNVEV (reference sequence). The CDR3 contains 15 residues. CDR3 sequence reads: CASSPRTGSSYEQYF. In DNA, the CDR3 is TGTGCCAGCAGTCCCCGGACAGGGTCCTCCTACGAGCAGTACTTC.

With respect to this clone: A read error may produce the germline difference seen at one junction end. The V and J genes are TRBV2 and TRBJ2-7, with TRBD2 matching over 7 bases. Germline loops: CDR1 SNHLY, CDR2 FYNNEI. There are 15 residues in the CDR3. CDR3 DNA: TGTGCCAGCAGCGAAGCGGGACGGAGCTCCTACGAGCAGTACTTC. Protein product: CASSEAGRSSYEQYF.